This T cell receptor beta chain was documented in a study of CD8+ T cells in alopecia areata. Lesional scalp punch biopsies and peripheral blood came from alopecia areata patients. Note on this clone: Its specificity is unknown.

Germline V lookup: CDR1 MGHRA, CDR2 YSYEKL. This CDR3 is 17 amino acids long. V was cut by 4 bases and J by 1 base, with 17 bases left in between. cDNA serving as the sequencing template came from extracted, reverse transcribed RNA. TCRdb's table, derived via immunoSEQ multiplex PCR, lists solely in-frame clones and lacks some. The table shows 150,000 to 200,000 clones, with about 66% occurring only once. Notes on the study in general: The study found TCR sharing across patients less clear than in mice, possibly for HLA reasons.

The sample here was CD8+ T cells sorted from blood, taken at week 0. The chain has TRBV4-1 and TRBJ2-1, with D tentatively TRBD2 (6 bases). The sequence derives from a human donor with alopecia areata. The CDR3 loop is CASSRDTGGVSYNEQFF. CDR3 nucleotide sequence: TGCGCCAGCAGCCGTGACACCGGGGGAGTATCCTACAATGAGCAGTTCTTC.